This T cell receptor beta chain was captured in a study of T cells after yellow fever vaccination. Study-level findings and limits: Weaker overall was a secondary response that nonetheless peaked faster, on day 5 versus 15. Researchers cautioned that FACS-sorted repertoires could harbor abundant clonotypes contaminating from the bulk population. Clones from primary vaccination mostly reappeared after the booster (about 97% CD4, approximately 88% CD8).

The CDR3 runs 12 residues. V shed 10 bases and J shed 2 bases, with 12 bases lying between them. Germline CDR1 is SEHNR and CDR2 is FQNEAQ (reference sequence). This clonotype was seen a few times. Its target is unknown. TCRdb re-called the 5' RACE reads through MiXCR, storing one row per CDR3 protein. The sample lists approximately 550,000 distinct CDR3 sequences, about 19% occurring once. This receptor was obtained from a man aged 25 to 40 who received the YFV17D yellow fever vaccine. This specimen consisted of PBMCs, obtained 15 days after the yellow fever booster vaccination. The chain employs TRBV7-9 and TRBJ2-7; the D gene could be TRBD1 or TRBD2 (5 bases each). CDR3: CATRGTTYEQYF. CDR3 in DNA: TGTGCCACCCGGGGCACCACCTACGAGCAGTACTTC.